This TCR beta chain was captured in a study of blood T cells in healthy people across ages. Healthy individuals of Caucasian origin from Russia, aged about 6 to 95, served as donors. There were at least 5 micrograms of total RNA extracted from every sample. Regarding this clonotype: The antigen is not known.

The authors ran a second PCR of roughly 6 to 12 cycles using a sample-barcoded 5' primer and a J-beta primer mix. One entry per CDR3 protein, called by TCRdb with MiXCR from the 5' RACE reads. The sample records 1.5 million to 1.8 million distinct CDR3 sequences, about 45% being singletons. V lost 3 bases to trimming and J lost 5 bases, with 8 bases between them. CDR1 is SGHTA and CDR2 is FQGNSA in the germline V gene. This CDR3 comprises 13 residues. Overall study results and limits: The lack of PBMC sorting stopped any conclusive naive versus antigen-experienced comparison. Diversity of TCR beta per million T cells declined in a roughly linear way with age.

The specimen sequenced was blood. The rearrangement links TRBV7-2 to TRBJ1-5; D uncertain. The TCR comes from a woman in her late teens or twenties in good health. The CDR3 loop reads CASSFRVDQPQHF. The CDR3 region has the DNA TGTGCCAGCAGCTTCCGGGTAGATCAGCCCCAGCATTTT.